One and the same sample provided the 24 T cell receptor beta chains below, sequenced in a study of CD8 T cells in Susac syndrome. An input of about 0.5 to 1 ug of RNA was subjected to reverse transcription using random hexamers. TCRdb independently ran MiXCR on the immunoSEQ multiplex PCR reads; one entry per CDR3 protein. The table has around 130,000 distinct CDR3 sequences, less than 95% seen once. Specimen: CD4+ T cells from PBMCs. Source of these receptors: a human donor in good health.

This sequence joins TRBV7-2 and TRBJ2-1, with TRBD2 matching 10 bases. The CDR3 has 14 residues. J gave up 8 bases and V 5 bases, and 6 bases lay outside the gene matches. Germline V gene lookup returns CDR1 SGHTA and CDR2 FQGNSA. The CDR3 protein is CASSISGRTDEQFF. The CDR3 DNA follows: TGTGCCAGCAGCATTAGCGGGAGGACCGATGAGCAGTTCTTC. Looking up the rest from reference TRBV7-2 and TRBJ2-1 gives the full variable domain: GAGVSQSPSNKVTEKGKDVELRCDPISGHTALYWYRQSLGQGLEFLIYFQGNSAPDKSGLPSDRFSAERTGGSVSTLTIQRTQQEDSAVYLCASSISGRTDEQFFGPGTRLTVL.

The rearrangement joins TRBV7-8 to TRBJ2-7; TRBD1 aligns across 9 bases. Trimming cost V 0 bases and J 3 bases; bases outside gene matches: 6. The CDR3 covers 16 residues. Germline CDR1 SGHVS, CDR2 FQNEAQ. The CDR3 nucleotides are TGTGCCAGCAGCTTAGCCTGGGACAGGGCTGGCTACGAGCAGTACTTC. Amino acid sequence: CASSLAWDRAGYEQYF. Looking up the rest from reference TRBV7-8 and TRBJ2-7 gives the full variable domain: GAGVSQSPRYKVAKRGQDVALRCDPISGHVSLFWYQQALGQGPEFLTYFQNEAQLDKSGLPSDRFFAERPEGSVSTLKIQRTQQEDSAVYLCASSLAWDRAGYEQYFGPGTRLTVT.

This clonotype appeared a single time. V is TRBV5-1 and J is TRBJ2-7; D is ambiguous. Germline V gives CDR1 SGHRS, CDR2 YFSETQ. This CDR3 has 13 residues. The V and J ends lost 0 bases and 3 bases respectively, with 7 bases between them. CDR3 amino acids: CASSLVSNYEQYF. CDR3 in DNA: TGCGCCAGCAGCTTGGTGTCAAACTACGAGCAGTACTTC.

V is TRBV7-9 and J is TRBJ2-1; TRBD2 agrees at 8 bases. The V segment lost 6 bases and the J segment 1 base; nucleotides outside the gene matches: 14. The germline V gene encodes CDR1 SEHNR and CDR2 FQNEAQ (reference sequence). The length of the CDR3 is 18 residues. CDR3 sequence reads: CASSPRISAGGSYNEQFF. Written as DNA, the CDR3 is TGTGCCAGCAGTCCCCGTATCAGCGCGGGAGGTTCCTACAATGAGCAGTTCTTC.

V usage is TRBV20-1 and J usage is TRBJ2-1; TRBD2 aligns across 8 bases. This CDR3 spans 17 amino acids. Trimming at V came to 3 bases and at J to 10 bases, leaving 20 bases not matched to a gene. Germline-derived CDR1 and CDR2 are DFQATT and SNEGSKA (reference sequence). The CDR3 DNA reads TGCAGTGCTAGCGGTCTAGCGGGCCTAGGGGCATACACCGAGCAGTTCTTC. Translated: CSASGLAGLGAYTEQFF.

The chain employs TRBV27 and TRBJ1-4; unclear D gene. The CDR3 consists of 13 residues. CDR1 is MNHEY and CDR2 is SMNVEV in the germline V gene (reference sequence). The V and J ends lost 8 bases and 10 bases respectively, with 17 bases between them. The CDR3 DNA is TGTGCCAGCGCGTCTAGAGGTGATGGAAAACTGTTTTTT. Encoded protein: CASASRGDGKLFF. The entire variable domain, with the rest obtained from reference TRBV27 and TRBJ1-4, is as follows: EAQVTQNPRYLITVTGKKLTVTCSQNMNHEYMSWYRQDPGLGLRQIYYSMNVEVTDKGDVPEGYKVSRKEKRNFPLILESPSPNQTSLYFCASASRGDGKLFFGSGTQLSVL.

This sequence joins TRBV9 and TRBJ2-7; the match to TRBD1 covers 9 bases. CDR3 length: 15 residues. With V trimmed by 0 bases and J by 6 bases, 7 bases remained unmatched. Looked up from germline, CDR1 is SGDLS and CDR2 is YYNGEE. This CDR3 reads CASSVDSRQGVEQYF. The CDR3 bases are TGTGCCAGCAGCGTAGATTCGAGACAGGGGGTCGAGCAGTACTTC.

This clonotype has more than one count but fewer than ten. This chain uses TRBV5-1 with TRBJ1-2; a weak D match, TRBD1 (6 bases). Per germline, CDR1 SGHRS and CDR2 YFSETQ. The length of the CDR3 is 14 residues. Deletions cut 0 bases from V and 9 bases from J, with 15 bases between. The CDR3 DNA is TGCGCCAGCAGCTTGGAAAGGACAGACAGTAGCTACACCTTC. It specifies CASSLERTDSSYTF.

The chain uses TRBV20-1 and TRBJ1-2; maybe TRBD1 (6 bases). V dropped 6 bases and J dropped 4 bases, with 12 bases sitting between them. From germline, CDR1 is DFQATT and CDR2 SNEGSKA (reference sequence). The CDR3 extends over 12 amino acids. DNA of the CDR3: TGCAGTGCGCAAGGGGGGTCCTATGGCTACACCTTC. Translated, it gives CSAQGGSYGYTF.

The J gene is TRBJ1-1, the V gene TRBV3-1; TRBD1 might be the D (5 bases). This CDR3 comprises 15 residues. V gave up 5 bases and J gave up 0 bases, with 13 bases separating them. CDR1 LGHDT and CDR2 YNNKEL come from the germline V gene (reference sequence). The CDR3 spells CASSYLGQMNTEAFF. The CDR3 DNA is TGTGCCAGCAGCTATCTCGGACAAATGAACACTGAAGCTTTCTTT.

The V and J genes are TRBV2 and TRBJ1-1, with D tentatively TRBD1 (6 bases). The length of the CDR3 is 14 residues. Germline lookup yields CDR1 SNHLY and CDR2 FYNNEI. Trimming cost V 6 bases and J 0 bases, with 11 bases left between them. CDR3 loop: CASRSDSMNTEAFF. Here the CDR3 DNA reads TGTGCCAGCAGGTCGGACAGCATGAACACTGAAGCTTTCTTT.

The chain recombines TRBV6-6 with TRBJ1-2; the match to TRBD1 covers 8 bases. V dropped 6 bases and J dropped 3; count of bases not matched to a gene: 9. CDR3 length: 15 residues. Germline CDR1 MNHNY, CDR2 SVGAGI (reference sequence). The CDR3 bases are TGTGCCAGCAGCGGAGGACAGGGATGGGACTATGGCTACACCTTC. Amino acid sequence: CASSGGQGWDYGYTF.

This CDR3 is CASSQGWADTQYF. The CDR3 DNA reads TGTGCCAGCAGCCAAGGGTGGGCAGATACGCAGTATTTT. This chain links TRBV3-1 with TRBJ2-3; no firm D call. Looked up from germline, CDR1 is LGHDT and CDR2 is YNNKEL (reference sequence). The CDR3 contains 13 residues. The V end lost 1 base, the J end lost 4 bases, and 6 bases lay between the germline ends.

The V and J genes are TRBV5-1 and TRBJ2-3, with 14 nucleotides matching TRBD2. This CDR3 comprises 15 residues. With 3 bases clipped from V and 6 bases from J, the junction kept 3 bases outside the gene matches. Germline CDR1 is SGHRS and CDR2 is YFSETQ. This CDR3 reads CASSSGTSGSDTQYF. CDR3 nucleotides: TGCGCCAGCAGCTCCGGGACTAGCGGGAGTGATACGCAGTATTTT.

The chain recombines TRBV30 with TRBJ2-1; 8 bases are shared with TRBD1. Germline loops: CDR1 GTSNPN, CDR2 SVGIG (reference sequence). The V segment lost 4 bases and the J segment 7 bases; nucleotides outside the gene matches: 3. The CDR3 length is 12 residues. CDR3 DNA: TGTGCCTGGACGGACAGGGTTAATGAGCAGTTCTTC. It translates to CAWTDRVNEQFF. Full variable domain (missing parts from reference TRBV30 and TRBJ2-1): SQTIHQWPATLVQPVGSPLSLECTVEGTSNPNLYWYRQAAGRGLQLLFYSVGIGQISSEVPQNLSASRPQDRQFILSSKKLLLSDSGFYLCAWTDRVNEQFFGPGTRLTVL.

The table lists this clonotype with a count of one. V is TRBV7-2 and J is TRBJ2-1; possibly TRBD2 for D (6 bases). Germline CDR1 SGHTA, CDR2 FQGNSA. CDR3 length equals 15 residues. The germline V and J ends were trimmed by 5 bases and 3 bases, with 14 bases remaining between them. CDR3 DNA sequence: TGTGCCAGCAGCCCCGGGACTCAAAACTACAATGAGCAGTTCTTC. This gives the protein CASSPGTQNYNEQFF.

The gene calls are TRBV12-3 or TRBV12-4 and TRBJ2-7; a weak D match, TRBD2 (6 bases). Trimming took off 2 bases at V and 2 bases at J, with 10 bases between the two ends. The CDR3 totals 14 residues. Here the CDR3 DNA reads TGTGCCAGCAGTTTACCCGGGAGAGCCTACGAGCAGTACTTC. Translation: CASSLPGRAYEQYF.

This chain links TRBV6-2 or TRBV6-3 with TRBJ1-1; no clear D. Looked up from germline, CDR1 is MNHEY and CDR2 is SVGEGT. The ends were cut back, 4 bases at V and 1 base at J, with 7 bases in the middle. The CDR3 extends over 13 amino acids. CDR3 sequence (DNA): TGTGCCAGCAGTTCAGTTCCGAACACTGAAGCTTTCTTT. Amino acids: CASSSVPNTEAFF.

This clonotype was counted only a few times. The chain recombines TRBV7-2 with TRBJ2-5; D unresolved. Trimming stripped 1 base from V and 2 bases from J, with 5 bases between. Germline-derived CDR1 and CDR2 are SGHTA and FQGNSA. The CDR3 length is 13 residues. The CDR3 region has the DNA TGTGCCAGCAGCTTAGGAAGGCAAGAGACCCAGTACTTC. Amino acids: CASSLGRQETQYF.

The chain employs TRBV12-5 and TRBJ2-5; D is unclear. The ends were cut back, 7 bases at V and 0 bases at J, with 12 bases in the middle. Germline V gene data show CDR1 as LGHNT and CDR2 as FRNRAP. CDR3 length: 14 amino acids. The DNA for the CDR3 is TGTGCTAGTGTTTCCGCAAAGTACCAAGAGACCCAGTACTTC. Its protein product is CASVSAKYQETQYF.

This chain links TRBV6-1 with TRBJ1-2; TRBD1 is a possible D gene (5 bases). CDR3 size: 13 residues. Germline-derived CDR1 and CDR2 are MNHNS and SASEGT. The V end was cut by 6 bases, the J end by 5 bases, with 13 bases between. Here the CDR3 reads CASSRYGGYGYTF. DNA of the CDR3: TGTGCCAGCAGCCGCTACGGGGGATATGGCTACACCTTC.

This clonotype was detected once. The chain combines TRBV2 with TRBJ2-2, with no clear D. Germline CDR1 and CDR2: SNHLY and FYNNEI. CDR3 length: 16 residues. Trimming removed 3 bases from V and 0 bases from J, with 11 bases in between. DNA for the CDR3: TGTGCCAGCAGTGACAAAAGGGTTGCGAACACCGGGGAGCTGTTTTTT. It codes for CASSDKRVANTGELFF.

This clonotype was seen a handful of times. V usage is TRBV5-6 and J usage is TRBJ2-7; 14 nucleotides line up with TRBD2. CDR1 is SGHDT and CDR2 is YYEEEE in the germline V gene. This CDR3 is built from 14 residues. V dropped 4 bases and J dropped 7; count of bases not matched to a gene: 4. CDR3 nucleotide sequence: TGTGCCAGCAGCCCTGGACTAGCGGGAGGAGAGCAGTACTTC. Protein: CASSPGLAGGEQYF.

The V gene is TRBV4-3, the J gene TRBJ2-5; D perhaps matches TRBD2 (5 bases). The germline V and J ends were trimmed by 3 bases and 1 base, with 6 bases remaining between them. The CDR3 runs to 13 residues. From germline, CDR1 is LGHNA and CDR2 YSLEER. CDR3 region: CASSQRAQETQYF. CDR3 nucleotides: TGCGCCAGCAGCCAGAGGGCCCAAGAGACCCAGTACTTC.